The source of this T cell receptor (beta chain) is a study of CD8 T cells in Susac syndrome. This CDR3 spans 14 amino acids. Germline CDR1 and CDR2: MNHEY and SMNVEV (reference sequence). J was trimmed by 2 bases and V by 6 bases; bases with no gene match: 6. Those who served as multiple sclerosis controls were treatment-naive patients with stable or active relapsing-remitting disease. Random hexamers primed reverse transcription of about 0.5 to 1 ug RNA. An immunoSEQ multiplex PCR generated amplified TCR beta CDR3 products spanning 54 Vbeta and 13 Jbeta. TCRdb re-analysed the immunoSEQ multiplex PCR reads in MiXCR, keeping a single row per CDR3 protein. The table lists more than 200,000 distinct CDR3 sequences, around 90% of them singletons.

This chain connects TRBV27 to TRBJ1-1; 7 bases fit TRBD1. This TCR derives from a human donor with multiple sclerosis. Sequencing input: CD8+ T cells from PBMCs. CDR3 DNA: TGTGCCAGCAGAAAGACAGGGCTCAACACTGAAGCTTTCTTT. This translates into CASRKTGLNTEAFF.